Listed here is a single T cell receptor beta chain. The antigen is unknown. Second-dose timings of about 4 or about 12 weeks were pooled. The source of the sample is a study of T cell responses to AZD1222 COVID-19 vaccine. Study-wide results and caveats: Recipients of two AZD1222 doses showed rising Spike-specific TCR breadth and depth. A reported finding is that nearly half of spike-specific TCRs target unmutated variant regions. Seropositive status at baseline applied to only six AZD1222 recipients.

Deletions cut 6 bases from V and 6 bases from J, with 12 bases between. This CDR3 region has 12 residues. From germline, CDR1 is MDHEN and CDR2 SYDVKM. The assay was immunoSEQ multiplex PCR, and TCRdb's table has in-frame clones only and misses some. The sample lists 250,000 to 300,000 clones; around 92% were seen once. This receptor was taken from an adult who received the AZD1222 COVID-19 vaccine. The specimen was peripheral blood, collected 28 days after the second AZD1222 dose. The chain recombines TRBV28 with TRBJ2-7, with TRBD1 as a possible D gene (5 bases). The DNA of the CDR3 is TGTGCCAGCAGCCGGGCAGGGCTCGAGCAGTACTTC. Its protein is CASSRAGLEQYF.